This T cell receptor beta chain was observed in a study of regulatory and conventional T cells in breast cancer (dated by TCRdb to the mid-2010s). By its share of the sample, this clonotype is medium-sized (0.01 to 0.1%). The specificity of this receptor is unknown. Base qualities are not recorded, but no much larger clone differs from it by a single base. As encoded in the germline V gene, CDR1 is LGHNA while CDR2 is YSLEER. The CDR3 runs 15 residues from the cysteine to the phenylalanine. Of all the DNA, just the CDR3 is kept, 45 bases in frame from base 1. Clipping removes 1 base from V and 0 bases from J, with 1 as the unmatched junction base count. Library preparation was by PCR. Sequenced on an Illumina MiSeq. TCRdb passed the public sequencing reads through fastp at Q25 and MiXCR, retaining productive beta sequences. Each entry merges the rows of one CDR3 protein and shows their most common DNA and genes. The sample table lists 15,000 or so distinct CDR3 sequences, more than 30% of them with a count of one. 1.5% to 2% of the sample comes from the top ten.

Sequencing was carried out using conventional T cells from blood. The clonotype originates from a female donor in good health. The V gene is TRBV4-3 and the J gene is TRBJ2-7; 9 of the junction bases match TRBD1. The nucleotide sequence reads as follows: TGCGCCAGCAGCCAAGGACAGGGGGACTCCTACGAGCAGTACTTC. The encoded protein is CASSQGQGDSYEQYF.